Listed below are T cell receptor beta chains from one sample, sequenced in a study of blood T cells in healthy people across ages. TCRdb re-called the 5' RACE reads through MiXCR, storing one row per CDR3 protein. The data show about 1.4 million distinct CDR3 sequences, approximately 59% seen once. The specimen sequenced was blood. These TCRs come from a man younger than 35 in good health. CDR3s include the opening cysteine and the closing phenylalanine or tryptophan. D genes are given only for firm matches. Size is omitted from some rows. Given values are once, few, many or a class for expanded clones.

clone_size j_call v_call d_call cdr3_nt cdr3_aa
- TRBJ2-7 TRBV20-1 - TGCAGTGCTAGCGGAGGGGTAGCGAGGACCTACGAGCAGTACTTC CSASGGVARTYEQYF
- TRBJ1-4 TRBV25-1 - TGTGCCAGCAGCCAGAGGACGATTGTGGAAGAAAAACTGTTTTTT CASSQRTIVEEKLFF
few TRBJ2-1 TRBV20-1 - TGCAGTGCCGCAACGGGAAAGGGGAGCTCCTACAATGAGCAGTTCTTC CSAATGKGSSYNEQFF
- TRBJ1-1 TRBV9 - TGTGCCAGCAGCTTGTGGGATTCGGACGACACTGAAGCTTTCTTT CASSLWDSDDTEAFF
- TRBJ2-7 TRBV20-1 - TGCAGTGCCGTTACCCGATACGAGCAGTACTTC CSAVTRYEQYF
few TRBJ1-1 TRBV29-1 TRBD1 TGCAGCGTTGTGACAGGGACGAACACTGAAGCTTTCTTT CSVVTGTNTEAFF
few TRBJ2-5 TRBV6-2/TRBV6-3 - TGTGCCAGCTTCGGCAACCAAGAGACCCAGTACTTC CASFGNQETQYF
- TRBJ1-1 TRBV6-5 - TGTGCCAGCACCGAAGGGGTACCGAACACTGAAGCTTTCTTT CASTEGVPNTEAFF
- TRBJ1-1 TRBV6-1 - TGTGCCAGCAGTGAAGGAGGGGCTTTCTTT CASSEGGAFF
- TRBJ2-1 TRBV5-1 TRBD1 TGCGCCAGCAGCCCCACCCGGACAGGGGGCTCCTCAGGCTCCTACAATGAGCAGTTCTTC CASSPTRTGGSSGSYNEQFF
- TRBJ2-4 TRBV6-1 - TGTGCCAGCAGTGGATGGACAGAAAACATTCAGTACTTC CASSGWTENIQYF
- TRBJ2-3 TRBV28 - TGTGCCAGCAGGCTGGTCGAGGCAGGGGAGGCAGATACGCAGTATTTT CASRLVEAGEADTQYF
- TRBJ2-6 TRBV29-1 - TGCAGCGTTGAAGCGGGGCCCCCGCTCGGACAGTCTGGGGCCAACGTCCTGACTTTC CSVEAGPPLGQSGANVLTF
few TRBJ1-5 TRBV6-2/TRBV6-3 - TGTGCCAGCGGGCAGGGTAGCAATCAGCCCCAGCATTTT CASGQGSNQPQHF
- TRBJ1-2 TRBV3-1 - TGTGCCAGCAGCCACCCCGACACGCATGGCTACACCTTC CASSHPDTHGYTF
- TRBJ2-3 TRBV9 - TGTGCCAGCAGCGTAGATGAGTGGGCAGATACGCAGTATTTT CASSVDEWADTQYF
once TRBJ2-7 TRBV6-5 - TGTGCCAGCACCACGAGAAACGGCGACGAGCAGTACTTC CASTTRNGDEQYF
- TRBJ2-7 TRBV20-1 - TGCAGTGCTAGCCCGCGGGACAGAAGCTCCTACGAGCAGTACTTC CSASPRDRSSYEQYF